This is a list of T cell receptor beta chains from one sample in a study of T cells after yellow fever vaccination. A single record per CDR3 protein comes from TCRdb applying MiXCR to the 5' RACE reads. The sample lists approximately 550,000 distinct CDR3 sequences, roughly 14% occurring once. This specimen was PBMCs, taken on the day of the yellow fever booster vaccination. These receptors all come from a man younger than 45 who received the YFV17D yellow fever vaccine. The CDR3 runs from the conserved cysteine through the conserved F or W. D genes are given only for firm matches. The size entry is marked missing in some rows and otherwise reads once, few, many or a size class.

clone size,V gene,J gene,D gene,CDR3 DNA,CDR3 protein
NA,TRBV7-9,TRBJ2-1,NA,TGTGCCAGCAGCTTCTGGGATCGCGACAATGAGCAGTTCTTC,CASSFWDRDNEQFF
many,TRBV20-1,TRBJ1-2,NA,TGCAGTGCTTTTGGTGAGGAGGGGAAGGAATATGGCTACACCTTC,CSAFGEEGKEYGYTF
NA,TRBV5-1,TRBJ2-1,NA,TGCGCCAGCAGCTTGGGCAACCAGGGGTTTGGGGAGCAGTTCTTC,CASSLGNQGFGEQFF
NA,TRBV5-4,TRBJ2-4,NA,TGTGCCAGCAGCAACCGGGACTTAGCCAAAAACATTCAGTACTTC,CASSNRDLAKNIQYF
few,TRBV4-3,TRBJ2-2,NA,TGCGCCAGCAGCCAAGATTTAGGAGGGGGGGGGGAGCTGTTTTTT,CASSQDLGGGGELFF
few,TRBV6-5,TRBJ1-5,NA,TGTGCCAGCAGTTACTCCGAAAGCAATCAGCCCCAGCATTTT,CASSYSESNQPQHF
few,TRBV7-8,TRBJ2-1,TRBD2,TGTGCCAGCAGCTTACCGACTAGCGGGAGGGCCAATGAGCAGTTCTTC,CASSLPTSGRANEQFF
few,TRBV6-1,TRBJ2-3,TRBD2,TGTGCCAGCTCCCCCTTAGCGGAGCGGGGAGATACGCAGTATTTT,CASSPLAERGDTQYF
few,TRBV29-1,TRBJ1-1,NA,TGCAGCGTACCCCGGGGGGGTGACACTGAAGCTTTCTTT,CSVPRGGDTEAFF
few,TRBV29-1,TRBJ1-2,NA,TGCAGCGTTGCGGCAGGGCATAACTATGGCTACACCTTC,CSVAAGHNYGYTF
many,TRBV5-1,TRBJ1-1,NA,TGCGCCAGCAGCTTTCAGTCAGGGGACACTGAAGCTTTCTTT,CASSFQSGDTEAFF
few,TRBV4-3,TRBJ2-7,NA,TGCGCCAGCAGCCAAGAATATTACTCCTACGAGCAGTACTTC,CASSQEYYSYEQYF
few,TRBV20-1,TRBJ2-4,TRBD2,TGCAGTGCTCCTCCGGTGCGGGAGGGGGGGGTAGCCAAAAACATTCAGTACTTC,CSAPPVREGGVAKNIQYF
few,TRBV18,TRBJ2-3,TRBD2,TGTGCCAGCTCACCCGGGACTAGCGGGAGGGCCACAGATACGCAGTATTTT,CASSPGTSGRATDTQYF
NA,TRBV5-1,TRBJ1-1,NA,TGCGCCAGCAGCTTGCTAGCTTTGGCCAGGGCAGAGGGTGGTGAAGCTTTCTTT,CASSLLALARAEGGEAFF
few,TRBV20-1,TRBJ2-7,NA,TGCAGTGCTAGAGACTACCCCGCCCAGCAGTACTTC,CSARDYPAQQYF
many,TRBV6-2/TRBV6-3,TRBJ2-1,TRBD2,TGTGCCAGCAGTTACCCCCTAGCGGGAGGGAATGAGCAGTTCTTC,CASSYPLAGGNEQFF
few,TRBV30,TRBJ2-4,TRBD1,TGTGCCTGGAGTCTCCCGGACAGGGACATTCAGTACTTC,CAWSLPDRDIQYF
NA,TRBV27,TRBJ2-2,NA,TGTGCCAGCAGTTTAGGTGCTAGTTGGACCGGGGAGCTGTTTTTT,CASSLGASWTGELFF
NA,TRBV12-3/TRBV12-4,TRBJ2-7,TRBD1,TGTGCCAGCAACAGAGGGTACGAGACAGGGACGTACGAGCAGTACTTC,CASNRGYETGTYEQYF
few,TRBV7-2,TRBJ2-5,NA,TGTGCCAGCAGTTGGTTGGAGACCCAGTACTTC,CASSWLETQYF
NA,TRBV5-5,TRBJ2-7,NA,TGTGCCAGCAGCCCCGCCGGGAAGCCCTCCTACGAGCAGTACTTC,CASSPAGKPSYEQYF
few,TRBV9,TRBJ2-3,TRBD2,TGTGCCAGCAGCGAGGGACTAGCGGGAAACACAGATACGCAGTATTTT,CASSEGLAGNTDTQYF
NA,TRBV5-4,TRBJ2-7,NA,TGTGCCAGCAGCTTGGTAAGGGGGGACGAGCAGTACTTC,CASSLVRGDEQYF
NA,TRBV9,TRBJ2-1,TRBD2,TGTGCCAGCAGCTCTGTAGCGGGAGGGGCCAATGAGCAGTTCTTC,CASSSVAGGANEQFF
NA,TRBV2,TRBJ2-3,NA,TGTACCAGCAGTGAAGCGCGGAGGGAAAAAGATACGCAGTATTTT,CTSSEARREKDTQYF
few,TRBV5-1,TRBJ2-7,TRBD2,TGCGCCAGCAGCTTGGGGGGGAGCGGGAGCTACGAGCAGTACTTC,CASSLGGSGSYEQYF
NA,TRBV3-1,TRBJ2-5,NA,TGTGCCAGCAGATTTATTCCGGGGGAGACCCAGTACTTC,CASRFIPGETQYF
few,TRBV19,TRBJ1-1,NA,TGTGCCAGTAGTCCCGTTGGGGTCGACACTGAAGCTTTCTTT,CASSPVGVDTEAFF